This T cell receptor (beta chain) was captured in a study of T and B cells in COVID-19 patients. The germline V gene has CDR1 SEHNR and CDR2 FQNEAQ (reference sequence). V was clipped by 3 bases and J by 4 bases, with 12 bases between them. CDR3 size: 14 residues. Multiplex PCR with BIOMED2 TRB-A/B primer pools amplified TRB rearrangements. TCRdb ran MiXCR on the multiplex PCR reads and lists one entry per CDR3 protein. The sample yields several thousand distinct CDR3 sequences, about a third seen once. From blood, about 240-550 ng of genomic DNA served as TRB template. The sequencing sample was made of blood. J is TRBJ2-5 and V is TRBV7-9, with D unresolved. This clonotype was obtained from a human donor with active COVID-19. CDR3 DNA sequence: TGTGCCAGCAGCTTGAGCCATAAAGGAGAGACCCAGTACTTC. It codes for CASSLSHKGETQYF.